Below are 13 T cell receptor beta chains sequenced from a single sample in a study of T cell responses to AZD1222 COVID-19 vaccine. The protocol was immunoSEQ multiplex PCR, while the TCRdb copy is restricted to in-frame clones and leaves out a portion. The data show approximately 130,000 clones, with 75% to 85% seen just once and 7.9% held by the top ten. The material was peripheral blood, obtained 28 days after the second dose of the MenACWY control vaccine. These receptors all come from an adult who received the MenACWY meningococcal vaccine as a control.

The chain joins TRBV28 to TRBJ1-6; D gene ambiguous. Trimming pared 6 bases from V and 3 bases from J, leaving 15 bases between. This CDR3 region has 16 residues. Germline loops: CDR1 MDHEN, CDR2 SYDVKM. The CDR3: CASSSGRLDYNSPLHF. Written as DNA, the CDR3 is TGTGCCAGCAGCTCTGGACGGTTGGACTATAATTCACCCCTCCACTTT.

The J gene is TRBJ1-2, the V gene TRBV6-4; 8 bases fit TRBD1. CDR1 is MRHNA and CDR2 is SNTAGT in the germline V gene. Unmatched junction bases numbered 8, after V lost 1 base and J lost 1 base. The CDR3 consists of 17 residues. The CDR3 loop is CASSDFRTGTNNYGYTF. In DNA, the CDR3 is TGTGCCAGCAGTGACTTCCGGACAGGGACCAATAACTATGGCTACACCTTC.

The chain is built from TRBV10-1 and TRBJ1-5, with TRBD1 matching over 7 bases. The germline gives CDR1 WNHNN, CDR2 SYGVQD (reference sequence). The CDR3 loop spans 14 amino acids. Losses at the gene ends were 5 bases for V and 6 bases for J; bases not matched to a gene: 7. CDR3 region: CASSPGGDSQPQHF. CDR3 DNA: TGCGCCAGCAGTCCCGGAGGGGACAGTCAGCCCCAGCATTTT.

The chain employs TRBV6-5 and TRBJ1-2; 7 bases line up with TRBD1. This CDR3 region has 16 residues. V lost 2 bases, J lost 0 bases, and 6 bases stayed unmatched. Germline V CDR1 and CDR2: MNHEY, SVGAGI. Here the CDR3 reads CASSYLTGSSNYGYTF. The CDR3 bases are TGTGCCAGCAGTTACCTGACAGGGAGTTCTAACTATGGCTACACCTTC.

This chain links TRBV10-3 with TRBJ2-1; TRBD2 agrees at 7 bases. CDR3 length: 14 residues. The ends lost 8 bases at V and 0 bases at J; junction bases unmatched: 4. The germline V gene has CDR1 ENHRY and CDR2 SYGVKD. CDR3 in amino acids: CAIRGTTSYNEQFF. The CDR3 nucleotides are TGTGCCATCCGGGGGACTACCTCCTACAATGAGCAGTTCTTC.

The V and J genes are TRBV19 and TRBJ2-7; 8 nucleotides line up with TRBD1. The CDR3 is 14 residues long. The V and J ends lost 3 bases and 0 bases, in that order; junction bases with no gene match: 1. Germline V lookup: CDR1 LNHDA, CDR2 SQIVND (reference sequence). In DNA form, the CDR3 reads TGTGCCAGTAGTATGACAGGGGCCTCCTACGAGCAGTACTTC. Its protein product is CASSMTGASYEQYF.

This clone was counted between two and nine times. The gene calls are TRBV10-1 and TRBJ2-2; TRBD1 aligns across 9 bases. V lost 6 bases and J lost 4; bases outside the gene matches: 6. The CDR3 length is 15 residues. From germline, CDR1 is WNHNN and CDR2 SYGVQD (reference sequence). In DNA form, the CDR3 reads TGCGCCAGCAGGGAACAGGGGGCCAGCACCGGGGAGCTGTTTTTT. It yields the protein CASREQGASTGELFF.

The chain has TRBV28 and TRBJ1-5; 9 nucleotides agree with TRBD1. The germline CDR1 and CDR2 sequences are MDHEN and SYDVKM. Trimming removed 4 bases from V and 6 bases from J; junction bases left unmatched: 4. CDR3 length: 14 amino acids. CDR3 protein: CASSSGQGSQPQHF. The CDR3 nucleotides are TGTGCCAGCAGTTCGGGACAGGGTAGTCAGCCCCAGCATTTT.

This sequence joins TRBV24-1 and TRBJ2-1; D might be TRBD1 or TRBD2, each matching 5 bases. Germline CDR1 KGHDR, CDR2 SFDVKD. Trimming removed 7 bases at V and 6 bases at J, with 12 bases between. This CDR3 region has 13 residues. The CDR3 coding sequence is TGTGCCACCAGGGGGGAAACCGTCAATGAGCAGTTCTTC. Amino acid sequence: CATRGETVNEQFF.

The chain recombines TRBV2 with TRBJ1-5; tentatively, D is TRBD1 (6 bases). This CDR3 comprises 15 residues. V was trimmed by 4 bases and J by 1 base, leaving 11 bases between them. CDR1 is SNHLY, CDR2 FYNNEI, per germline. CDR3 residues: CASSVGAASNQPQHF. Here the CDR3 DNA reads TGTGCCAGCAGTGTGGGGGCGGCAAGCAATCAGCCCCAGCATTTT.

The V call is TRBV5-1, the J call TRBJ2-5; D is unclear. CDR3 length: 15 residues. Per germline, CDR1 SGHRS and CDR2 YFSETQ. V was trimmed by 3 bases and J by 5 bases, leaving 17 bases between them. The CDR3 region is CASSSGLGLEETQYF. For the CDR3, the DNA is TGCGCCAGCAGCTCCGGCCTCGGTTTGGAGGAGACCCAGTACTTC.

The V call is TRBV5-1, the J call TRBJ2-3; TRBD2 might be the D (7 bases). Trimming took off 0 bases at V and 0 bases at J, with 17 bases between the two ends. Germline CDR1 and CDR2: SGHRS and YFSETQ. CDR3 length equals 18 residues. The CDR3 nucleotides are TGCGCCAGCAGCTTGGTTCGAGGGGGGACTACTAGCACAGATACGCAGTATTTT. This translates into CASSLVRGGTTSTDTQYF.

The CDR3 loop reads CASSEFSGGLKLYF. The CDR3 DNA sequence: TGTGCCAGCAGTGAATTTAGCGGGGGCCTGAAGCTGTACTTC. The chain joins TRBV25-1 to TRBJ2-4, with TRBD2 identical over 9 bases. Germline loops: CDR1 MGHDK, CDR2 SYGVNS. This CDR3 is built from 14 residues. J gave up 15 bases and V 1 base, and 10 bases lay outside the gene matches.